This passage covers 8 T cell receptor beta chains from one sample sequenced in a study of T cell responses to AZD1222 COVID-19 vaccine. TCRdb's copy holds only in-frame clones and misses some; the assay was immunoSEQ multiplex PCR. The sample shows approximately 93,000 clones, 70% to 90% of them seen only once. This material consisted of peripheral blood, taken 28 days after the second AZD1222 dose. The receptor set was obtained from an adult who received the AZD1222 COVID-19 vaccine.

CDR3 sequence (DNA): TGTGCCAGCAGTTCCGGGACAGCACCCACCGGGGAGCTGTTTTTT. It codes for CASSSGTAPTGELFF. The rearrangement uses TRBV28 and TRBJ2-2; the match to TRBD1 covers 7 bases. The CDR3 sequence is 15 residues long. Germline trimming cut 4 bases from V and 4 bases from J; bases unmatched to any gene: 6. The germline V gene encodes CDR1 MDHEN and CDR2 SYDVKM. The variable domain in full, completed from reference TRBV28 and TRBJ2-2, reads DVKVTQSSRYLVKRTGEKVFLECVQDMDHENMFWYRQDPGLGLRLIYFSYDVKMKEKGDIPEGYSVSREKKERFSLILESASTNQTSMYLCASSSGTAPTGELFFGEGSRLTVL.

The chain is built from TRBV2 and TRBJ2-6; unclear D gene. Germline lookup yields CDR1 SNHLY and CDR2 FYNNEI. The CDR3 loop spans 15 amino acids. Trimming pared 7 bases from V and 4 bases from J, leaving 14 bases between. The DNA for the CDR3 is TGTGCCAGCACCCCGGGCCCTCTCGGGGCCAACGTCCTGACTTTC. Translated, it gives CASTPGPLGANVLTF.

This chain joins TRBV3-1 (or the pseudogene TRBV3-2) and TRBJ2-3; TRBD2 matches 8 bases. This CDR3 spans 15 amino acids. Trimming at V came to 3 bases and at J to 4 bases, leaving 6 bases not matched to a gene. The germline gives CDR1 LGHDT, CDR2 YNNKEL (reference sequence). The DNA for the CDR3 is TGTGCCAGCAGCCAGAATAGCGGGGAGGCAGATACGCAGTATTTT. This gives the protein CASSQNSGEADTQYF.

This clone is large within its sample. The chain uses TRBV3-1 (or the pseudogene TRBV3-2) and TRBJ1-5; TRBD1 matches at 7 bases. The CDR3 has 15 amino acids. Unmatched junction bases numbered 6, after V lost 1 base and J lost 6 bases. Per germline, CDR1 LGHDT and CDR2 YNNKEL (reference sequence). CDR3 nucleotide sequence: TGTGCCAGCAGCCAAGCAAGACAGGGACCTCAGCCCCAGCATTTT. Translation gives CASSQARQGPQPQHF.

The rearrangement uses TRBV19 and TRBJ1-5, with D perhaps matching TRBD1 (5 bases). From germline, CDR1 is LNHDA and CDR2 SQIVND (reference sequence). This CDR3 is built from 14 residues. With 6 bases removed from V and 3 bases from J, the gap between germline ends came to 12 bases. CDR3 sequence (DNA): TGTGCCAGTAGGATGGGACGATCCAATCAGCCCCAGCATTTT. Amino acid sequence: CASRMGRSNQPQHF.

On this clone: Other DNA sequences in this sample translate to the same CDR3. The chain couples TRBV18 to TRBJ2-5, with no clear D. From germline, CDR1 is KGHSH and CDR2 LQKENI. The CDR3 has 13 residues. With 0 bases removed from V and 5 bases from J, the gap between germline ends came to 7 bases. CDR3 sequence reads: CASSPPVGETQYF. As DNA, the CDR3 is TGTGCCAGCTCACCACCGGTTGGGGAGACCCAGTACTTC.

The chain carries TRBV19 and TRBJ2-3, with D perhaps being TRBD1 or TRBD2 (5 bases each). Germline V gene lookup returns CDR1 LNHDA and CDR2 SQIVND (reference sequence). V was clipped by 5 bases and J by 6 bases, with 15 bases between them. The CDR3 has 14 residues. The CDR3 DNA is TGTGCCAGTAGTCCGGGACGGGATGGGGATACGCAGTATTTT. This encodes CASSPGRDGDTQYF.

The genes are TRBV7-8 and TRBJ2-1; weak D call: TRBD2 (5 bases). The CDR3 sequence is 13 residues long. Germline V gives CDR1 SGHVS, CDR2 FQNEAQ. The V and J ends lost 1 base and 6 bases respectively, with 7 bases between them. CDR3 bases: TGTGCCAGCAGCTTAGGAGGGAGCAATGAGCAGTTCTTC. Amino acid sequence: CASSLGGSNEQFF.